This T cell receptor (beta chain) stems from a study of cytomegalovirus exposure and HLA in healthy donors (dated by TCRdb to the late 2010s). Regarding the complete study: According to a later analysis, the roughly 120 validation repertoires were produced on the same platform as the 600 to 850 repertoires of the first cohort. The aim of the study was to test whether cataloging public T cell receptors could identify signatures of past pathogen exposure. In addition to the first cohort of several hundred subjects, a separate validation cohort of 120 different subjects was used. To predict cytomegalovirus infection status, the study combined high-throughput TCR immunosequencing, statistical association of individual TCRs with disease status, and machine learning. Overall study results and their limits: Of the cluster scores, approximately 94% were above 0 in a later analysis, which found that TCRs clustered in the first cohort also tended to co-occur in the approximately 120 validation repertoires. In the study, some 160 TCR beta chains were listed as associated with cytomegalovirus. The authors suggested that the approach could potentially be extended to other disease states and immunological phenotypes. The validation cohort had no HLA typing available for a later analysis, so co-occurrence within that cohort was assessed over all 110 or so repertoires. The classifier was reported to diagnose cytomegalovirus status with high specificity and sensitivity in both the original and validation cohorts. Across donors, most TCR sequences were observed very rarely, whereas some public TCRs were present in many individuals. In vitro tests confirmed that three of the cytomegalovirus-associated TCR beta chains recognize cytomegalovirus antigens.

Libraries were built with the immunoSEQ multiplex PCR assay. On the study's bioinformatics: A statistical classification framework was developed to diagnose cytomegalovirus status using the catalog of TCR beta chain sequences. Not all clones reach the TCRdb copy of this immuneACCESS table, which keeps in-frame sequences only. Checked studies attribute under half of the gap to unresolved V genes and leave the rest unexplained. For V, J and clone size, that table is used; D and trimming come from the DNA. The table for this sample lists some 240,000 clones; about 86% of them were counted only once. The top ten clonotypes cover roughly 1.2% of the sample. The donors were included in the validation cohort of 120 subjects, a group kept apart from the roughly 670-subject first cohort. Concerning this clone itself: Its antigen specificity is not known. No base-level quality is on record; no much larger clone is a single base apart.

A distance of 24 bases separates the germline ends of V and J, which lose 3 bases and 6 bases respectively. The CDR3 runs 18 amino acids, cysteine and phenylalanine included. Solely the CDR3 DNA is kept, with 54 bases framed from the first base. The germline V gene provides CDR1 SGHDT and CDR2 YYEEEE. This sequence originates from a woman in her 30s in good health and CMV-seropositive. Input material: PBMCs. Rearrangement joined TRBV5-6 to TRBJ2-2, and possibly TRBD2, on 6 matching bases. The CDR3 has the sequence CASSSGWGSGGKAGELFF. The nucleotide sequence reads as follows: TGTGCCAGCAGCTCCGGGTGGGGAAGTGGCGGGAAGGCCGGGGAGCTGTTTTTT.